Described below is a single TCR beta chain sequence and its context. This record belongs to a study of blood T cell repertoires in COVID-19. The length of the CDR3 is 15 residues. Germline V gives CDR1 MDHEN, CDR2 SYDVKM. Trimming removed 6 bases from V and 6 bases from J, with 18 bases in between. Profiled with immunoSEQ multiplex PCR; TCRdb holds only in-frame clones, not every one. The repertoire holds about 280,000 clones, with around four fifths as singletons. Sequences were obtained from peripheral blood. The TCR was taken from a woman in her 50s who had recovered from COVID-19. This chain connects TRBV28 to TRBJ1-5; no reliable D call. CDR3 DNA: TGTGCCAGCAGCCCTACCCCAGGATTGTTTCAGCCCCAGCATTTT. Translated: CASSPTPGLFQPQHF. The variable domain in full, completed from reference TRBV28 and TRBJ1-5, reads DVKVTQSSRYLVKRTGEKVFLECVQDMDHENMFWYRQDPGLGLRLIYFSYDVKMKEKGDIPEGYSVSREKKERFSLILESASTNQTSMYLCASSPTPGLFQPQHFGDGTRLSIL.